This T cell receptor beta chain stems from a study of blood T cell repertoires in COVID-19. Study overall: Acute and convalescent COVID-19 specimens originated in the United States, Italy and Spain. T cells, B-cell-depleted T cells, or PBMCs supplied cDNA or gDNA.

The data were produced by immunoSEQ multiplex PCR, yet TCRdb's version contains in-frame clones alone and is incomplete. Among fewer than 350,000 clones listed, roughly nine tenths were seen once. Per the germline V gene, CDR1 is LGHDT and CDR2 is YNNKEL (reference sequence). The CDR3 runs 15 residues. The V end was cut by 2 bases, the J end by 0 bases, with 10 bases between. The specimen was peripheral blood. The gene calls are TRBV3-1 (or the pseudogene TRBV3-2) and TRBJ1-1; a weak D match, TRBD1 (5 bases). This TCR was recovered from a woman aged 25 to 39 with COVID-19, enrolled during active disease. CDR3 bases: TGTGCCAGCAGCCAAAACAGGAAAGTGAACACTGAAGCTTTCTTT. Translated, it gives CASSQNRKVNTEAFF.